One and the same sample provided the 13 T cell receptor beta chains below, sequenced in a study of monozygotic twins with inflammatory bowel disease. TCRdb reprocessed the 5' RACE reads; each CDR3 protein has one entry and no DNA is given. The repertoire table contains around 380,000 distinct CDR3 sequences. Sequenced: blood. The receptors were sampled from a human donor with ulcerative colitis or Crohn's disease, or a healthy co-twin of an affected twin (not recorded which).

V usage is TRBV20-1 and J usage is TRBJ1-5; TCRdb proposes TRBD1, but this gene call is untestable without DNA. Per the germline V gene, CDR1 is DFQATT and CDR2 is SNEGSKA (reference sequence). CDR3 length: 15 residues. CDR3 residues: CSASGGGTINQPQHF.

CDR3 loop: CASSATGQGTDTQYF. V gene TRBV5-1 combines with J gene TRBJ2-3; TCRdb calls TRBD1, which cannot be checked without DNA. The CDR3 is made up of 15 amino acids. Germline V gene data show CDR1 as SGHRS and CDR2 as YFSETQ.

This chain's CDR3 is CASSLALQGYEQYF. This sequence joins TRBV5-4 and TRBJ2-7; TCRdb's D call of TRBD1 is untestable without DNA. Germline CDR1 is SGHNT and CDR2 is YYREEE (reference sequence). The CDR3 is 14 residues long.

The genes are TRBV12-3 or TRBV12-4 and TRBJ1-5; TCRdb proposes TRBD1, but this gene call is untestable without DNA. The CDR3 covers 14 residues. The CDR3 protein is CASRPGTSNQPQHF.

This sequence joins TRBV27 and TRBJ2-1; the D gene TCRdb calls, TRBD2, cannot be checked with no DNA. The CDR3 spans 16 residues. Germline CDR1 and CDR2: MNHEY and SMNVEV (reference sequence). CDR3 sequence: CASSPRTSGGINEQFF.

The rearrangement links TRBV6-6 to TRBJ2-7; TCRdb indicates TRBD1, and absent DNA this call remains unverified. Germline lookup yields CDR1 MNHNY and CDR2 SVGAGI (reference sequence). This CDR3 is 12 amino acids long. The CDR3 loop reads CASRTEAYEQYF.

The V gene is TRBV2, the J gene TRBJ2-2. The CDR3 is 16 residues long. The germline CDR1 and CDR2 sequences are SNHLY and FYNNEI. CDR3 sequence: CASSGRVELNTGELFF.

The chain employs TRBV7-3 and TRBJ2-3; TCRdb's D gene call, TRBD2, goes unchecked for lack of DNA. This CDR3 is built from 17 residues. CDR1 and CDR2 from the germline V gene are SGHTA and FQGTGA. The CDR3 region is CASSPSSGRVKSDTQYF. The whole variable domain, filled in from reference TRBV7-3 and TRBJ2-3, reads GAGVSQTPSNKVTEKGKYVELRCDPISGHTALYWYRQSLGQGPEFLIYFQGTGAADDSGLPNDRFFAVRPEGSVSTLKIQRTERGDSAVYLCASSPSSGRVKSDTQYFGPGTRLTVL.

This chain links TRBV27 with TRBJ2-5. Germline values: CDR1 MNHEY, CDR2 SMNVEV (reference sequence). The CDR3 loop spans 11 amino acids. CDR3 loop: CASWNQETQYF.

The CDR3 here is CSAPIAGENTGELFF. The gene calls are TRBV20-1 and TRBJ2-2; lacking DNA, the TRBD2 call made by TCRdb goes unchecked. The length of the CDR3 is 15 residues. CDR1 DFQATT and CDR2 SNEGSKA come from the germline V gene (reference sequence).

The V gene is TRBV6-5, the J gene TRBJ1-1; absent DNA, TCRdb's TRBD1 call cannot be checked. The length of the CDR3 is 14 residues. In germline, CDR1 is MNHEY, CDR2 SVGAGI. CDR3 amino acids: CASSYLQGDTEAFF.

The chain couples TRBV27 to TRBJ2-6. CDR1 and CDR2 (germline): MNHEY, SMNVEV (reference sequence). CDR3 size: 15 residues. The CDR3 loop reads CASLRVGSGANVLTF. Full variable domain (outside the CDR3, taken from reference TRBV27 and TRBJ2-6): EAQVTQNPRYLITVTGKKLTVTCSQNMNHEYMSWYRQDPGLGLRQIYYSMNVEVTDKGDVPEGYKVSRKEKRNFPLILESPSPNQTSLYFCASLRVGSGANVLTFGAGSRLTVL.

This CDR3 reads CASSYGFGEKLFF. The gene calls are TRBV6-6 and TRBJ1-4. Germline V gene lookup returns CDR1 MNHNY and CDR2 SVGAGI (reference sequence). The CDR3 has 13 amino acids.